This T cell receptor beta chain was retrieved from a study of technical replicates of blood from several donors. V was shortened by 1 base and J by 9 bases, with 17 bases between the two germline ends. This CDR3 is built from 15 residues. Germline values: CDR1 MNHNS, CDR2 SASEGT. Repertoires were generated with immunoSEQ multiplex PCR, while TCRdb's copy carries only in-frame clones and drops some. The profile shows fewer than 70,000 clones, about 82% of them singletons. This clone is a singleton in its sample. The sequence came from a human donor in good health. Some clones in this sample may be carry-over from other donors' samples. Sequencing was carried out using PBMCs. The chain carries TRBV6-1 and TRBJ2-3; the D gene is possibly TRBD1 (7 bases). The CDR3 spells CASSEEGQGGQTQYF. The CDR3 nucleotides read TGTGCCAGCAGTGAAGAAGGGCAGGGGGGACAGACGCAGTATTTT.